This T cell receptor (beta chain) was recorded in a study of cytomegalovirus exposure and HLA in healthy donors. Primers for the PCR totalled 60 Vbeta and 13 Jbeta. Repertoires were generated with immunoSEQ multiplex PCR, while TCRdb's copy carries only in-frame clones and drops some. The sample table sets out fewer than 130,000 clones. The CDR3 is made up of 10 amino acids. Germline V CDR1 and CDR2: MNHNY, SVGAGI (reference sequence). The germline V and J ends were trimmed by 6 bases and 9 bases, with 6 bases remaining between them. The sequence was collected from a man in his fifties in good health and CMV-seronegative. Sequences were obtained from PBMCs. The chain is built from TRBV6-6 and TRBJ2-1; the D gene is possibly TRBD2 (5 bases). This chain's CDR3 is CASREGEQFF. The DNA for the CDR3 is TGTGCCAGCAGAGAGGGTGAGCAGTTCTTC.